This T cell receptor (beta chain) was captured in a study of T-cell reconstitution after alpha-beta-depleted transplantation in children. The CDR3 has 15 residues. From germline, CDR1 is MNHEY and CDR2 SMNVEV (reference sequence). Trimming left V 6 bases short and J 5 bases short, with 19 bases between. TCRbeta library construction was performed incorporating unique molecular identifiers. TCRdb independently ran MiXCR on the PCR reads; one entry per CDR3 protein. The sample lists hundreds of thousands of distinct CDR3 sequences, roughly 15% seen once, with about 1.1% in the top ten. This clonotype was found many times.

The receptor was derived from a human donor who donated a stem cell graft to a child with acute myeloid leukemia. This rearrangement joins TRBV27 to TRBJ1-2; tentative D call: TRBD1 (5 bases). The sample was PBMCs from the stem cell graft donor, taken from the stem cell graft. DNA of the CDR3: TGTGCCAGCAGGGGACCTAATAATAAGCGTTATGGCTACACCTTC. This sequence encodes CASRGPNNKRYGYTF.